Reported below is one T cell receptor beta chain. Its cognate antigen is unknown. This sample was included in a study of breast tumors, draining lymph nodes, adjacent tissues. Study-wide points: Luminal-like breast cancer showed significantly greater tumor-nontumor repertoire similarity than basal-like breast cancer did.

A single record per CDR3 protein comes from TCRdb applying MiXCR to the multiplex PCR reads. The sample has under 15,000 distinct CDR3 sequences, 35% to 40% seen once. CDR1 SGHVS and CDR2 FQNEAQ come from the germline V gene. The CDR3 loop spans 19 amino acids. V was pared by 5 bases and J by 0 bases, with 11 bases of the junction left unmatched. This clonotype originated in a female donor with breast cancer. Some clones in this sample may be carry-over from other donors' samples. J is TRBJ2-3 and V is TRBV7-8; TRBD2 agrees at 13 bases. Sequenced: breast tumor tissue. The CDR3 protein is CASSGTSGNTKLSTDTQYF. The CDR3 DNA reads TGTGCCAGCAGCGGGACTAGCGGGAACACAAAACTAAGCACAGATACGCAGTATTTT.